This TCR beta chain was profiled in a study of blood T cell repertoires in COVID-19. Study details: The United States, Italy and Spain supplied acute and convalescent COVID-19 samples. Sources were T cells, B-cell-depleted T cells, or PBMCs; the material itself was cDNA or gDNA.

The germline V and J ends were trimmed by 1 base and 1 base, with 7 bases remaining between them. The germline V gene encodes CDR1 LNHNV and CDR2 YYDKDF (reference sequence). The CDR3 is made up of 15 amino acids. As originally analysed: Counts of nucleated cells, estimated from reference gene primer amplification, were obtained. Sequenced by immunoSEQ multiplex PCR; TCRdb stores in-frame clones only, minus some. V and J calls and clone size are copied from that table; D and trimming were computed from the DNA. This sample has 180,000 or so clones, with approximately 84% found just once. The chain links TRBV15 to TRBJ2-2; D is unresolved. This TCR derives from a human donor with acute or convalescent COVID-19. The donor label of this sample is uncertain. Sequences were obtained from peripheral blood. CDR3 residues: CATSRGGGNTGELFF. As DNA, the CDR3 is TGTGCCACCAGCAGAGGTGGCGGGAACACCGGGGAGCTGTTTTTT.